This entry lists 13 T cell receptor beta chains sequenced from one sample in a study of T cell changes during pregnancy in multiple sclerosis. TCRdb's copy holds only in-frame clones and misses some; the assay was immunoSEQ multiplex PCR. Of under 45,000 clones listed, roughly 90% were seen once; the top ten hold more than 0.55%. The sequences come from CD4+ T cells from peripheral blood mononuclear cells, collected in the first trimester of pregnancy. The origin of the receptors is a female donor with multiple sclerosis, enrolled in a pregnancy study.

The J gene is TRBJ2-4, the V gene TRBV29-1; TRBD1 aligns across 8 bases. CDR1 and CDR2 (germline): SQVTM, ANQGSEA. This CDR3 has 14 residues. J lost 6 bases, V lost 5 bases, and 9 bases had no gene match. CDR3 region: CSVLAGTGPNIQYF. CDR3 in DNA: TGCAGCGTTCTCGCCGGGACAGGACCAAACATTCAGTACTTC. The variable domain in full, completed from reference TRBV29-1 and TRBJ2-4, reads SAVISQKPSRDICQRGTSLTIQCQVDSQVTMMFWYRQQPGQSLTLIATANQGSEATYESGFVIDKFPISRPNLTFSTLTVSNMSPEDSSIYLCSVLAGTGPNIQYFGAGTRLSVL.

V usage is TRBV7-6 and J usage is TRBJ2-7; D possibly corresponds to TRBD1 (5 bases). Germline V gene lookup returns CDR1 SGHVS and CDR2 FNYEAQ. The ends were cut back, 0 bases at V and 5 bases at J, with 8 bases in the middle. The CDR3 totals 13 residues. CDR3 in DNA: TGTGCCAGCAGCTTAGCGGGCAGGGACGAGCAGTACTTC. Protein sequence: CASSLAGRDEQYF.

V gene TRBV18 combines with J gene TRBJ2-3, with a weak D call TRBD2 (6 bases). Looked up from germline, CDR1 is KGHSH and CDR2 is LQKENI. The CDR3 has 17 residues. V was clipped by 3 bases and J by 0 bases, with 16 bases between them. CDR3 protein: CASSPAGIGTSTDTQYF. The CDR3 nucleotides are TGTGCCAGCTCACCTGCGGGGATCGGAACTAGCACAGATACGCAGTATTTT.

Here the CDR3 reads CATSTRQGFNSPLHF. The CDR3 DNA reads as TGTGCCACCAGCACCCGACAGGGGTTTAATTCACCCCTCCACTTT. The J gene is TRBJ1-6, the V gene TRBV15; 8 nucleotides agree with TRBD1. This CDR3 spans 15 amino acids. V gave up 4 bases and J gave up 6 bases; unmatched junction bases: 5. Germline V gene data show CDR1 as LNHNV and CDR2 as YYDKDF (reference sequence).

The genes are TRBV7-3 and TRBJ2-1, with D perhaps TRBD1 (6 bases). The germline gives CDR1 SGHTA, CDR2 FQGTGA. With 0 bases removed from V and 9 bases from J, the gap between germline ends came to 12 bases. The CDR3 totals 14 residues. The CDR3 sequence is CASSLTRGSGEQFF. The CDR3 DNA follows: TGTGCCAGCAGCTTAACTAGGGGGTCGGGTGAGCAGTTCTTC.

This rearrangement joins TRBV19 to TRBJ2-5, with 8 positions matching TRBD2. Trimming at V came to 2 bases and at J to 2 bases, leaving 7 bases not matched to a gene. This CDR3 spans 16 amino acids. CDR1 is LNHDA and CDR2 is SQIVND in the germline V gene (reference sequence). The CDR3 sequence is CASSIRAGGRQETQYF. In DNA form, the CDR3 reads TGTGCCAGTAGTATAAGGGCGGGAGGACGACAAGAGACCCAGTACTTC.

This clone was counted once. The chain is built from TRBV5-4 and TRBJ1-2; D remains ambiguous. The V end was cut by 5 bases, the J end by 5 bases, with 13 bases between. The CDR3 runs 13 residues. CDR1 and CDR2 from the germline V gene are SGHNT and YYREEE (reference sequence). CDR3 loop: CASSKGEQYGYTF. Here the CDR3 DNA reads TGTGCCAGCAGTAAGGGAGAGCAATATGGCTACACCTTC.

The CDR3 DNA follows: TGCAGCGTTGGGGGACAGGGGAACTATGGCTACACCTTC. As protein: CSVGGQGNYGYTF. This sequence joins TRBV29-1 and TRBJ1-2; 10 bases match TRBD1. The CDR3 runs to 13 residues. After removal of 4 bases from V and 2 bases from J, the junction contained 1 base not matched to a gene. Germline V gives CDR1 SQVTM, CDR2 ANQGSEA.

This clone has a single count. The rearrangement links TRBV6-5 to TRBJ1-2; the D gene is possibly TRBD1 (5 bases). Trimming cost V 2 bases and J 7 bases, with 17 bases left between them. The germline gives CDR1 MNHEY, CDR2 SVGAGI. The CDR3 has 15 residues. The CDR3 DNA sequence: TGTGCCAGCAGTTACCTCGGGGAGGGGCGCGGTGGCTACACCTTC. Residues: CASSYLGEGRGGYTF.

This chain links TRBV27 with TRBJ2-7, with D possibly being TRBD2 (6 bases). CDR3 length equals 13 residues. Per germline, CDR1 MNHEY and CDR2 SMNVEV (reference sequence). V was shortened by 8 bases and J by 0 bases, with 11 bases between the two germline ends. In nucleotides, the CDR3 is TGTGCCAGCCGGTCGGGGGACTCCTACGAGCAGTACTTC. The encoded protein is CASRSGDSYEQYF.

The chain employs TRBV21-1 and TRBJ2-7; the table's D call TRBD1 went unverified against the DNA. TRBV21-1 is flagged as a pseudogene. The CDR3 is 13 amino acids. CDR3 in amino acids: CASIPDKVSEQYF. CDR3 DNA sequence: TGTGCCAGCATCCCAGACAAGGTAAGCGAGCAGTACTTC.

The CDR3 sequence: CASTTPPGGGYTF. CDR3 bases: TGTGCCAGCACCACACCCCCAGGGGGCGGCTACACCTTC. The chain has TRBV6-1 and TRBJ1-2; 8 bases agree with TRBD1. The J segment lost 8 bases and the V segment lost 7 bases, leaving 9 bases of the junction unmatched. CDR1 is MNHNS and CDR2 is SASEGT in the germline V gene. The CDR3 runs to 13 residues.

The rearrangement uses TRBV5-4 and TRBJ2-2, with D perhaps matching TRBD1 (6 bases). CDR3 length: 15 residues. Germline CDR1 SGHNT, CDR2 YYREEE (reference sequence). Deletions cut 9 bases from V and 0 bases from J, with 15 bases between. CDR3: CATKYGTPNTGELFF. CDR3 DNA sequence: TGTGCCACAAAATACGGGACACCGAACACCGGGGAGCTGTTTTTT.